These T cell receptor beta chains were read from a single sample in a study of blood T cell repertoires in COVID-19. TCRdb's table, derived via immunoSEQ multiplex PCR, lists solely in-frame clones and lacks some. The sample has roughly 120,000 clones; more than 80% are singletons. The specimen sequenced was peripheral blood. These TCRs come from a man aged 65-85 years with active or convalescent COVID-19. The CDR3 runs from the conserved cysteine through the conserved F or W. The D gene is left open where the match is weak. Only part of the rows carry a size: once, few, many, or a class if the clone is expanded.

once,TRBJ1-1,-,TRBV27,CATVDRGNTEAFF,TGTGCCACCGTGGACAGAGGGAACACTGAAGCTTTCTTT
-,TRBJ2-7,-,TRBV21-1,CASNPAAHEQYF,TGTGCCAGCAACCCAGCGGCCCACGAGCAGTACTTC
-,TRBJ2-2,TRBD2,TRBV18,CASSPDRGTSGHTGELFF,TGTGCCAGCTCACCAGACCGAGGGACTAGCGGACACACCGGGGAGCTGTTTTTT
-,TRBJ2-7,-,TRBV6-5,CASKLGARRDYEQYF,TGTGCCAGCAAGCTAGGGGCCCGGAGGGACTACGAGCAGTACTTC
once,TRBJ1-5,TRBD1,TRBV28,CASSFPGTASNQPQHF,TGTGCCAGCAGTTTCCCCGGGACAGCTAGCAATCAGCCCCAGCATTTT
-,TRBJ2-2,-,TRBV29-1,CSAHRVRTGELFF,TGCAGCGCACACAGGGTGAGAACCGGGGAGCTGTTTTTT
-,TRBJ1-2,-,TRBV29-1,CSVEDLGVNYGYTF,TGCAGCGTTGAAGATTTGGGAGTTAACTATGGCTACACCTTC
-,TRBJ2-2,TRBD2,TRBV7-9,CASRPLAGGNTGELFF,TGTGCCAGCAGACCACTAGCGGGAGGGAACACCGGGGAGCTGTTTTTT
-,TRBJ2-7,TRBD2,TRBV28,CASSPTGGTYEQYF,TGTGCCAGCAGCCCCACGGGAGGGACCTACGAGCAGTACTTC
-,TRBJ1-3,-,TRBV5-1,CASSLGSSRAGNTIYF,TGCGCCAGCAGCTTGGGAAGTTCCCGGGCTGGAAACACCATATATTTT
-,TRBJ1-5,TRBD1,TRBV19,CASSLTGDRSNQPQHF,TGTGCCAGTAGTTTGACAGGGGACCGTAGCAATCAGCCCCAGCATTTT
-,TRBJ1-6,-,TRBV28,CASSLTGNNSPLHF,TGTGCCAGCAGCCTAACAGGGAATAATTCACCCCTCCACTTT
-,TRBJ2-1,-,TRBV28,CASSLWFQGGGEQFF,TGTGCCAGCAGTTTATGGTTTCAGGGAGGGGGTGAGCAGTTCTTC
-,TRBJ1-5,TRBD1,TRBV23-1,CASSQLRRTGEPQHF,TGCGCCAGCAGTCAATTACGAAGGACAGGGGAGCCCCAGCATTTT
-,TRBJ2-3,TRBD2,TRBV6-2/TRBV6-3,CASSNRLAGGHTDTQYF,TGTGCCAGCAGTAACAGACTAGCGGGAGGGCACACAGATACGCAGTATTTT
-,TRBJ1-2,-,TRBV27,CASSLIGEVDYGYTF,TGTGCCAGCAGTTTAATCGGGGAAGTAGACTATGGCTACACCTTC
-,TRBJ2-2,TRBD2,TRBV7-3,CASSSRGEKTGELFF,TGTGCCAGCAGCTCACGGGGGGAGAAGACCGGGGAGCTGTTTTTT
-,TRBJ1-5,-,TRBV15,CATSREGGYSNQPQHF,TGTGCCACCAGCAGAGAAGGCGGATATAGCAATCAGCCCCAGCATTTT
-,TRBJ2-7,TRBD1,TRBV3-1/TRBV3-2,CASSQGGQGVLAREQYF,TGTGCCAGCAGCCAAGGGGGTCAGGGGGTATTGGCTCGCGAGCAGTACTTC
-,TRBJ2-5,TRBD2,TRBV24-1,CATNILAGGQETQYF,TGTGCCACCAACATACTAGCGGGGGGCCAAGAGACCCAGTACTTC
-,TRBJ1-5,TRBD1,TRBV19,CASSIDWDRDNQPQHF,TGTGCCAGTAGTATAGACTGGGACAGGGACAATCAGCCCCAGCATTTT
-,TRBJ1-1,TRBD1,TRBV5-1,CASSSGQGAFF,TGCGCCAGCAGCTCCGGACAGGGGGCTTTCTTT
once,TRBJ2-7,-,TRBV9,CASSPHEAGEQYF,TGTGCCAGCAGCCCCCACGAAGCAGGTGAGCAGTACTTC
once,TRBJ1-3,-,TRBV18,CASSRGATGSGNTIYF,TGTGCCAGCTCACGTGGAGCCACAGGGTCTGGAAACACCATATATTTT
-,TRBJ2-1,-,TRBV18,CASSPPGSEQFF,TGTGCCAGCTCACCACCGGGGAGTGAGCAGTTCTTC
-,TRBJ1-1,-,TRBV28,CASSSGGAMNTEAFF,TGTGCCAGCAGTTCGGGCGGGGCCATGAACACTGAAGCTTTCTTT
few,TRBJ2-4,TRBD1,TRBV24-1,CATSVGTGWTKNIQYF,TGTGCCACCAGTGTCGGGACAGGGTGGACCAAAAACATTCAGTACTTC
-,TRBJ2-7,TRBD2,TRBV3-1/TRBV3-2,CASSQLLAGGSGEQYF,TGTGCCAGCAGCCAACTTCTAGCGGGAGGTTCGGGCGAGCAGTACTTC
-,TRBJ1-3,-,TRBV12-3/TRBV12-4,CASSAQQGNTIYF,TGTGCCAGCAGTGCACAACAGGGAAACACCATATATTTT
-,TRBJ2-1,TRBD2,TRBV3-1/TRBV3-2,CASSQAGGSYNEQFF,TGTGCCAGCAGCCAGGCGGGAGGGTCCTACAATGAGCAGTTCTTC
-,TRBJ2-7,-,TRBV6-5,CASSRKPDRIHEQYF,TGTGCCAGCAGTCGCAAGCCCGACAGGATCCACGAGCAGTACTTC
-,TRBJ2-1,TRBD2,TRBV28,CASGGGRGSNEQFF,TGTGCCAGCGGCGGCGGGAGGGGGAGCAATGAGCAGTTCTTC
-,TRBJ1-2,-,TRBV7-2,CASSLGRGPTNYGYTF,TGTGCCAGCAGCTTAGGGAGGGGCCCTACTAACTATGGCTACACCTTC
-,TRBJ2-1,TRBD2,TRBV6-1,CASSEAGAMNEQFF,TGTGCCAGCAGCGAAGCGGGAGCAATGAATGAGCAGTTCTTC
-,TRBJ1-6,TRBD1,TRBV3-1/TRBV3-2,CASSQGGRGQSPLHF,TGTGCCAGCAGCCAAGGGGGTAGGGGGCAATCACCCCTCCACTTT
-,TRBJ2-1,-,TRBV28,CASSLREEINNEQFF,TGTGCCAGCAGTTTGAGGGAGGAGATTAACAATGAGCAGTTCTTC
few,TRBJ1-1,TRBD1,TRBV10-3,CAISERQGDTEAFF,TGTGCCATCAGTGAGAGACAGGGAGACACTGAAGCTTTCTTT